The TCR beta chain under discussion was sequenced for a study of T cell repertoires in cytomegalovirus infection. The length of the CDR3 is 15 residues. With 6 bases clipped from V and 2 bases from J, the junction kept 8 bases outside the gene matches. This clonotype appeared many times. What it recognizes is unknown. TCRdb reprocessed the reads with MiXCR, giving one entry per CDR3 protein. The data show about 920,000 distinct CDR3 sequences, roughly 30% seen once. V usage is TRBV12-3 or TRBV12-4 and J usage is TRBJ2-7; 9 bases are shared with TRBD1. The clonotype comes from a human donor in good health (CMV status not recorded). Some clones in this sample may be carry-over from other donors' samples. Sequences were derived from cultured CD8+ T cells from PBMCs, sampled from culture after CMV antigen stimulation. The CDR3 bases are TGTGCCAGCAGACCCGGGACAGGGAGTACCTACGAGCAGTACTTC. Its translation is CASRPGTGSTYEQYF.